These 32 T cell receptor beta chains were sequenced from one sample in a study of cytomegalovirus exposure and HLA in healthy donors. Produced via immunoSEQ multiplex PCR; TCRdb's table is partial and in-frame only. Of 90,000 to 150,000 clones listed, approximately 90% are singletons. Sequenced input: PBMCs. The receptors stem from a woman in her late teens or twenties in good health and CMV-seropositive.

The chain is built from TRBV7-9 and TRBJ1-5, with D possibly matching TRBD1 (5 bases). The CDR3 is made up of 18 amino acids. Germline CDR1 and CDR2: SEHNR and FQNEAQ (reference sequence). Trimming stripped 3 bases from V and 0 bases from J, with 18 bases between. As DNA, the CDR3 is TGTGCCAGCAGCTTCGGGCTCGACCGGGGGTATAGCAATCAGCCCCAGCATTTT. It translates to CASSFGLDRGYSNQPQHF.

This clone showed up just once. The rearrangement links TRBV9 to TRBJ1-2, with D possibly being TRBD1 (6 bases). This CDR3 is built from 13 residues. Germline CDR1 SGDLS, CDR2 YYNGEE. The germline V and J ends were trimmed by 2 bases and 8 bases, with 13 bases remaining between them. The CDR3 DNA reads TGTGCCAGCAGCGTCGGGGGGGCTGAGGGCTACACCTTC. Its translation is CASSVGGAEGYTF.

The chain carries TRBV5-4 and TRBJ2-1; the match to TRBD1 covers 10 bases. The V segment lost 6 bases and the J segment 4 bases; nucleotides outside the gene matches: 4. The CDR3 sequence is 14 residues long. Germline V gene lookup returns CDR1 SGHNT and CDR2 YYREEE (reference sequence). The CDR3 nucleotides read TGTGCCAGCAAGGCGGGACAGGGGTACAATGAGCAGTTCTTC. It is translated as CASKAGQGYNEQFF.

The V and J genes are TRBV9 and TRBJ1-2, with D possibly matching TRBD1 (5 bases). Germline V lookup: CDR1 SGDLS, CDR2 YYNGEE. Deletions cut 2 bases from V and 2 bases from J, with 10 bases between. The CDR3 covers 14 residues. The CDR3 DNA reads TGTGCCAGCAGCGTCTCCTCAGGGAACTATGGCTACACCTTC. Translated: CASSVSSGNYGYTF.

This chain connects TRBV6-6 to TRBJ2-6; 9 nucleotides align to TRBD1. The germline CDR1 and CDR2 sequences are MNHNY and SVGAGI (reference sequence). Germline trimming cut 7 bases from V and 2 bases from J; bases unmatched to any gene: 6. This CDR3 has 16 residues. This CDR3 reads CASIRDRATGANVLTF. The CDR3 nucleotides are TGTGCCAGCATCCGGGACAGGGCGACTGGGGCCAACGTCCTGACTTTC.

The chain has TRBV13 and TRBJ2-7, with TRBD2 matching 14 bases. The CDR3 has 15 amino acids. Losses at the gene ends were 5 bases for V and 6 bases for J; bases not matched to a gene: 6. CDR1 is PRHDT, CDR2 FYEKMQ, per germline (reference sequence). CDR3 bases: TGTGCCAGCAGCGAGCAGGGACTAGCGGGAGTCGAGCAGTACTTC. Residues: CASSEQGLAGVEQYF.

The chain has TRBV2 and TRBJ1-4; TRBD1 matches at 8 bases. Trimming at V came to 2 bases and at J to 6 bases, leaving 17 bases not matched to a gene. The CDR3 is made up of 19 amino acids. CDR1 and CDR2 from the germline V gene are SNHLY and FYNNEI. The CDR3 reads CASSEWGQAPREGDEKLFF. The CDR3 coding sequence is TGTGCCAGCAGTGAATGGGGACAGGCCCCCCGGGAAGGCGATGAAAAACTGTTTTTT.

The table lists this clone with a few counts. V and J are TRBV7-2 and TRBJ1-5; 7 positions agree with TRBD1. This CDR3 spans 13 amino acids. Losses at the gene ends were 1 base for V and 6 bases for J; bases not matched to a gene: 0. Looked up from germline, CDR1 is SGHTA and CDR2 is FQGNSA. Here the CDR3 DNA reads TGTGCCAGCAGCTTAGACAGGGGTCAGCCCCAGCATTTT. This codes for CASSLDRGQPQHF. The entire variable domain, with the rest obtained from reference TRBV7-2 and TRBJ1-5, is as follows: GAGVSQSPSNKVTEKGKDVELRCDPISGHTALYWYRQSLGQGLEFLIYFQGNSAPDKSGLPSDRFSAERTGGSVSTLTIQRTQQEDSAVYLCASSLDRGQPQHFGDGTRLSIL.

The rearrangement uses TRBV2 and TRBJ1-1; TRBD1 might be the D (5 bases). The V end lost 8 bases, the J end lost 2 bases, and 15 bases lay between the germline ends. The CDR3 contains 14 residues. Germline CDR1 and CDR2: SNHLY and FYNNEI. CDR3 region: CASHRRVLNTEAFF. For the CDR3, the DNA is TGTGCCAGCCACAGGAGGGTGCTTAACACTGAAGCTTTCTTT. The variable domain in full, completed from reference TRBV2 and TRBJ1-1, reads EPEVTQTPSHQVTQMGQEVILRCVPISNHLYFYWYRQILGQKVEFLVSFYNNEISEKSEIFDDQFSVERPDGSNFTLKIRSTKLEDSAMYFCASHRRVLNTEAFFGQGTRLTVV.

The V gene is TRBV6-6, the J gene TRBJ1-2, with 7 bases aligning to TRBD1. Per germline, CDR1 MNHNY and CDR2 SVGAGI (reference sequence). The CDR3 is 16 residues long. The ends lost 6 bases at V and 0 bases at J; junction bases unmatched: 10. CDR3 DNA sequence: TGTGCCAGCAGAAGGGACAGCTCCTTTGCTAACTATGGCTACACCTTC. Translated, it gives CASRRDSSFANYGYTF.

The chain combines TRBV28 with TRBJ1-5; no reliable D call. CDR3 size: 11 residues. Germline lookup yields CDR1 MDHEN and CDR2 SYDVKM. V was cut by 6 bases and J by 4 bases, with 4 bases left in between. CDR3 sequence (DNA): TGTGCCAGCAGACAGAATCAGCCCCAGCATTTT. Amino acids: CASRQNQPQHF.

This clone has more than one count but fewer than ten. The CDR3 DNA reads TGTGCCAGCACCTCGGTCGACGAGCAGTACTTC. Protein sequence: CASTSVDEQYF. V is TRBV7-9 and J is TRBJ2-7; D is unresolved. Trimming removed 7 bases from V and 5 bases from J, with 9 bases in between. The CDR3 extends over 11 amino acids. Germline V lookup: CDR1 SEHNR, CDR2 FQNEAQ (reference sequence).

The CDR3 DNA sequence: TGTGCCAGCAGTTTAACCGGGGGTACCTCCTACGAGCAGTACTTC. Its protein product is CASSLTGGTSYEQYF. The rearrangement uses TRBV27 and TRBJ2-7; a possible D gene is TRBD2 (6 bases). The CDR3 is made up of 15 amino acids. V was pared by 2 bases and J by 0 bases, with 11 bases between. Germline CDR1 is MNHEY and CDR2 is SMNVEV (reference sequence).

The V and J genes are TRBV6-6 and TRBJ1-2, with D uncertain. The ends were cut back, 7 bases at V and 1 base at J, with 13 bases in the middle. There are 14 residues in the CDR3. From germline, CDR1 is MNHNY and CDR2 SVGAGI (reference sequence). The CDR3 nucleotides are TGTGCCAGCAACCTCGCCAGGAATAACTATGGCTACACCTTC. It yields the protein CASNLARNNYGYTF.

The chain joins TRBV5-5 to TRBJ1-5; 7 nucleotides line up with TRBD1. V lost 4 bases, J lost 7 bases, and 14 bases stayed unmatched. The germline V gene has CDR1 SGHKS and CDR2 YYEKEE (reference sequence). The CDR3 is 16 amino acids. CDR3 sequence: CASSPTPRGFRQPQHF. CDR3 coding DNA: TGTGCCAGCAGCCCGACCCCCAGGGGGTTCAGGCAGCCCCAGCATTTT.

The V gene is TRBV5-1, the J gene TRBJ2-1, with TRBD2 matching 12 bases. Germline V CDR1 and CDR2: SGHRS, YFSETQ. This CDR3 is built from 15 residues. J gave up 3 bases and V 2 bases, and 0 bases lay outside the gene matches. CDR3 bases: TGCGCCAGCAGCTTACTAGCGGGGGGCTACAATGAGCAGTTCTTC. Translation: CASSLLAGGYNEQFF. The full variable domain, its missing parts supplied by reference TRBV5-1 and TRBJ2-1, is KAGVTQTPRYLIKTRGQQVTLSCSPISGHRSVSWYQQTPGQGLQFLFEYFSETQRNKGNFPGRFSGRQFSNSRSEMNVSTLELGDSALYLCASSLLAGGYNEQFFGPGTRLTVL.

About this clone itself: Other DNA sequences of this sample code for an identical CDR3. The chain is built from TRBV5-1 and TRBJ1-1, with D hard to call. The germline V and J ends were trimmed by 0 bases and 2 bases, with 5 bases remaining between them. Looked up from germline, CDR1 is SGHRS and CDR2 is YFSETQ. This CDR3 has 13 residues. The CDR3 protein is CASSLAGNTEAFF. DNA of the CDR3: TGCGCCAGCAGCTTGGCGGGTAACACTGAAGCTTTCTTT. Together with reference TRBV5-1 and TRBJ1-1, the CDR3 gives the full variable domain: KAGVTQTPRYLIKTRGQQVTLSCSPISGHRSVSWYQQTPGQGLQFLFEYFSETQRNKGNFPGRFSGRQFSNSRSEMNVSTLELGDSALYLCASSLAGNTEAFFGQGTRLTVV.

This chain joins TRBV18 and TRBJ2-3; TRBD1 matches 10 bases. The CDR3 is made up of 16 amino acids. Germline CDR1 is KGHSH and CDR2 is LQKENI. The J segment lost 3 bases and the V segment lost 0 bases, leaving 3 bases of the junction unmatched. CDR3 nucleotide sequence: TGTGCCAGCTCACCACCCGGGGACAGGGGAACAGATACGCAGTATTTT. Protein: CASSPPGDRGTDTQYF.

The rearrangement links TRBV7-9 to TRBJ2-7; 14 positions agree with TRBD2. V gave up 5 bases and J gave up 1 base; unmatched junction bases: 13. The CDR3 is made up of 19 amino acids. The germline CDR1 and CDR2 sequences are SEHNR and FQNEAQ (reference sequence). CDR3 bases: TGTGCCAGCAGCGAAAGGGGGACTAGCGGGAGAAGTATTTCCTACGAGCAGTACTTC. It is translated as CASSERGTSGRSISYEQYF.

This clone has a single count. The V gene is TRBV5-1, the J gene TRBJ2-5; D gene unclear. Germline loops: CDR1 SGHRS, CDR2 YFSETQ. The V end lost 0 bases, the J end lost 5 bases, and 5 bases lay between the germline ends. The CDR3 length is 12 residues. The CDR3 nucleotides are TGCGCCAGCAGCTTGGTCGGGGAGACCCAGTACTTC. This gives the protein CASSLVGETQYF.

The chain employs TRBV7-9 and TRBJ1-5, with 7 bases fitting TRBD1. The V gene end was trimmed by 6 bases and the J gene end by 2 bases; junction bases not matched to a gene: 4. Germline values: CDR1 SEHNR, CDR2 FQNEAQ (reference sequence). The CDR3 runs 14 residues. The CDR3 loop reads CASSSGTGNQPQHF. The DNA for the CDR3 is TGTGCCAGCAGTAGTGGGACAGGCAATCAGCCCCAGCATTTT.

The rearrangement joins TRBV7-3 to TRBJ2-5; 8 nucleotides line up with TRBD2. This CDR3 spans 14 amino acids. In germline, CDR1 is SGHTA, CDR2 FQGTGA. After removal of 4 bases from V and 0 bases from J, the junction contained 1 base not matched to a gene. DNA of the CDR3: TGTGCCAGCAGCTCGGGAGGGTACCAAGAGACCCAGTACTTC. This gives the protein CASSSGGYQETQYF.

This chain joins TRBV5-5 and TRBJ1-4; 11 bases match TRBD1. The CDR3 contains 16 residues. Unmatched junction bases numbered 13, after V lost 4 bases and J lost 11 bases. The germline gives CDR1 SGHKS, CDR2 YYEKEE (reference sequence). CDR3 region: CASSDNPGTGGRKLFF. As DNA, the CDR3 is TGTGCCAGCAGCGACAACCCGGGGACAGGGGGGCGGAAACTGTTTTTT.

This rearrangement joins TRBV7-9 to TRBJ1-5; 8 bases map to TRBD1. The CDR3 loop spans 14 amino acids. With 5 bases clipped from V and 2 bases from J, the junction kept 2 bases outside the gene matches. Germline CDR1 SEHNR, CDR2 FQNEAQ (reference sequence). Here the CDR3 reads CASSQGQGNQPQHF. CDR3 DNA: TGTGCCAGCAGCCAGGGACAGGGCAATCAGCCCCAGCATTTT.

The chain uses TRBV7-2 and TRBJ1-5; 7 bases line up with TRBD1. The V gene's germline CDR1 is SGHTA and CDR2 FQGNSA. The CDR3 sequence is 14 residues long. J lost 1 base, V lost 5 bases, and 2 bases had no gene match. CDR3: CASSRGRSNQPQHF. The CDR3 coding sequence is TGTGCCAGCAGCAGGGGGCGAAGCAATCAGCCCCAGCATTTT.

The chain employs TRBV7-3 and TRBJ1-2; D unresolved. Germline assignment: CDR1 SGHTA and CDR2 FQGTGA. The CDR3 sequence is 14 residues long. The ends were cut back, 5 bases at V and 2 bases at J, with 12 bases in the middle. The CDR3 sequence is CASSPLAGNYGYTF. The CDR3 bases are TGTGCCAGCAGCCCCCTTGCAGGAAACTATGGCTACACCTTC.

This chain joins TRBV5-1 and TRBJ1-1, with a possible D match to TRBD1 (5 bases). Germline values: CDR1 SGHRS, CDR2 YFSETQ. The CDR3 totals 15 residues. The V end was cut by 1 base, the J end by 6 bases, with 16 bases between. The chain's CDR3 is CASSLSGQGRAEAFF. The CDR3, as DNA: TGCGCCAGCAGCTTGAGTGGGCAGGGTCGGGCTGAAGCTTTCTTT.

The rearrangement joins TRBV7-6 to TRBJ2-5; possible D gene TRBD1, 5 bases. CDR1 and CDR2 from the germline V gene are SGHVS and FNYEAQ. V lost 5 bases, J lost 3 bases, and 16 bases lay in between. The CDR3 covers 15 residues. CDR3 nucleotide sequence: TGTGCCAGCAGCCTCCAAGGGGTCTTAGAAGAGACCCAGTACTTC. This sequence encodes CASSLQGVLEETQYF.

This clone was observed many times. This sequence joins TRBV6-4 and TRBJ2-3; D not resolved. V was cut by 4 bases and J by 0 bases, with 8 bases left in between. CDR1 and CDR2 (germline): MRHNA, SNTAGT. The CDR3 has 14 residues. CDR3: CASSGSASTDTQYF. CDR3 DNA sequence: TGTGCCAGCAGTGGGAGCGCGAGCACAGATACGCAGTATTTT.

V gene TRBV4-1 combines with J gene TRBJ2-5; TRBD1 matches 7 bases. The CDR3 has 16 residues. V dropped 3 bases and J dropped 4; count of bases not matched to a gene: 11. Germline CDR1 reads MGHRA; CDR2 reads YSYEKL. The CDR3 DNA is TGCGCCAGCAGCCATAACTCGAGGGGGCCGCTAGAGACCCAGTACTTC. It is translated as CASSHNSRGPLETQYF.

The chain uses TRBV10-2 and TRBJ2-7; D may be TRBD2 (6 bases). Deletions cut 6 bases from V and 0 bases from J, with 12 bases between. The CDR3 runs to 14 residues. Germline-derived CDR1 and CDR2 are WSHSY and SAAADI. CDR3 nucleotides: TGCGCCAGCAGGGGAGGAGGGGCCTCCTACGAGCAGTACTTC. Translation: CASRGGGASYEQYF.

CDR3 region: CASSPRTSGRAKNEQFF. CDR3 nucleotide sequence: TGTGCCAGCAGCCCGCGGACTAGCGGGAGGGCCAAGAATGAGCAGTTCTTC. The genes are TRBV5-6 and TRBJ2-1; 15 bases align to TRBD2. The CDR3 is 17 residues long. Germline V gene data show CDR1 as SGHDT and CDR2 as YYEEEE. The trim removed 4 bases at V and 7 bases at J, leaving 9 bases unmatched.